One sample yielded the 11 T cell receptor beta chains listed below, sequenced in a study of cytomegalovirus exposure and HLA in healthy donors. Vbeta (60) and Jbeta (13) primers were used in the PCR. This table comes from immunoSEQ multiplex PCR, and its TCRdb copy is limited to in-frame clones, with some not included. This sample's table has tens of thousands of clones. The sample comprised PBMCs. Source of these receptors: a woman in her 40s in good health and CMV-seropositive.

The rearrangement links TRBV7-9 to TRBJ2-7, with D uncertain. CDR3 length: 14 residues. The germline V gene encodes CDR1 SEHNR and CDR2 FQNEAQ (reference sequence). Between the trimmed V and J ends, which lost 1 base and 0 bases, there was a span of 7 bases. DNA for the CDR3: TGTGCCAGCAGCTTAGATGGCGGCTCCTACGAGCAGTACTTC. Encoded protein: CASSLDGGSYEQYF.

The genes are TRBV6-1 and TRBJ1-1; 9 bases match TRBD1. CDR1 and CDR2 (germline): MNHNS, SASEGT. The CDR3 consists of 15 residues. With 2 bases clipped from V and 6 bases from J, the junction kept 7 bases outside the gene matches. This CDR3 is CASSENWTGESEAFF. DNA of the CDR3: TGTGCCAGCAGTGAAAATTGGACAGGGGAATCTGAAGCTTTCTTT.

The V and J genes are TRBV6-1 and TRBJ1-4; D is unclear. The CDR3 extends over 15 amino acids. Germline V gives CDR1 MNHNS, CDR2 SASEGT. The V end lost 2 bases, the J end lost 8 bases, and 15 bases lay between the germline ends. CDR3 in DNA: TGTGCCAGCAGTGAATTAGGTGGGAGGTACGAAAAACTGTTTTTT. This sequence encodes CASSELGGRYEKLFF.

V and J are TRBV10-2 and TRBJ1-5, with a weak D call TRBD1 (6 bases). There are 15 residues in the CDR3. Germline CDR1 reads WSHSY; CDR2 reads SAAADI. Trimming removed 0 bases from V and 6 bases from J, with 12 bases in between. CDR3 residues: CASSESGGRVQPQHF. Here the CDR3 DNA reads TGCGCCAGCAGTGAGTCTGGGGGCAGGGTTCAGCCCCAGCATTTT.

The V gene is TRBV6-5, the J gene TRBJ2-7; 7 bases agree with TRBD1. Germline V lookup: CDR1 MNHEY, CDR2 SVGAGI. Trimming at V came to 5 bases and at J to 0 bases, leaving 7 bases not matched to a gene. The CDR3 extends over 15 amino acids. In nucleotides, the CDR3 is TGTGCCAGCAGTCACGACAGGGACCCCTCCTACGAGCAGTACTTC. It is translated as CASSHDRDPSYEQYF.

This clone registers medium-sized (0.01 to 0.1%) by frequency. The chain joins TRBV27 to TRBJ2-1, with a possible D match to TRBD1 (6 bases). The CDR3 sequence is 14 residues long. Germline CDR1 is MNHEY and CDR2 is SMNVEV (reference sequence). Trimming shortened V by 6 bases and J by 5 bases, and 14 bases separated the two germline ends. The CDR3 DNA sequence: TGTGCCAGCAGCCCGGGGACAACTAACAATGAGCAGTTCTTC. Its protein product is CASSPGTTNNEQFF.

V and J are TRBV7-9 and TRBJ1-2, with 11 nucleotides matching TRBD1. Germline V CDR1 and CDR2: SEHNR, FQNEAQ (reference sequence). V trimming: 4 bases; J trimming: 4 bases; junction bases outside the gene matches: 5. The CDR3 consists of 15 residues. The CDR3 DNA reads TGTGCCAGCAGCTCCCGGACAGGGGGCACCTATGGCTACACCTTC. Residues: CASSSRTGGTYGYTF. The whole variable domain, remainder taken from reference TRBV7-9 and TRBJ1-2, is DTGVSQNPRHKITKRGQNVTFRCDPISEHNRLYWYRQTLGQGPEFLTYFQNEAQLEKSRLLSDRFSAERPKGSFSTLEIQRTEQGDSAMYLCASSSRTGGTYGYTFGSGTRLTVV.

This chain joins TRBV6-1 and TRBJ1-2; no firm D call. The CDR3 length is 14 residues. Looked up from germline, CDR1 is MNHNS and CDR2 is SASEGT. Trimming took 4 bases from V and 0 from J, leaving 9 bases between them. The CDR3 coding sequence is TGTGCCAGCAGTGTTACCAGTACTAACTATGGCTACACCTTC. Translation gives CASSVTSTNYGYTF.

This chain uses TRBV25-1 with TRBJ1-2, with 8 bases aligning to TRBD1. This CDR3 region has 14 residues. J was trimmed by 2 bases and V by 5 bases; bases with no gene match: 4. The germline gives CDR1 MGHDK, CDR2 SYGVNS. The CDR3 region is CASSSWTGNYGYTF. DNA for the CDR3: TGTGCCAGCAGTTCCTGGACAGGGAACTATGGCTACACCTTC.

The genes are TRBV4-3 and TRBJ2-7; TRBD2 matches 7 bases. The V segment lost 0 bases and the J segment 2 bases; nucleotides outside the gene matches: 7. This CDR3 contains 16 residues. Per the germline V gene, CDR1 is LGHNA and CDR2 is YSLEER. The CDR3 bases are TGCGCCAGCAGCCAAGATTGGGCGGGAGTCCCCTACGAGCAGTACTTC. Its translation: CASSQDWAGVPYEQYF.

The rearrangement links TRBV5-1 to TRBJ2-1; TRBD2 matches at 12 bases. The germline V gene encodes CDR1 SGHRS and CDR2 YFSETQ. The CDR3 runs to 17 residues. V lost 0 bases, J lost 4 bases, and 5 bases stayed unmatched. As DNA, the CDR3 is TGCGCCAGCAGCTTGGTGGCTAGCGGGGGGGGGTACAATGAGCAGTTCTTC. The encoded protein is CASSLVASGGGYNEQFF.